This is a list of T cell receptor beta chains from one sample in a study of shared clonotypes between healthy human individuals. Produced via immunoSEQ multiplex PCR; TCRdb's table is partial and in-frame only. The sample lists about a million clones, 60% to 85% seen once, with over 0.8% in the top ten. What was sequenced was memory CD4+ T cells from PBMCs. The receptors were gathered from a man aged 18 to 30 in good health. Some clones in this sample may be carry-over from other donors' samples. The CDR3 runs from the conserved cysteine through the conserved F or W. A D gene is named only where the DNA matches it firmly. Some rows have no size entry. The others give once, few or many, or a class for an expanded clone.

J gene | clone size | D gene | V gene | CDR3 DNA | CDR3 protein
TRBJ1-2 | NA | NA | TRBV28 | TGTGCCAGCAGTTTATATCTGGGGATTTCCTCTGGCTACACCTTC | CASSLYLGISSGYTF
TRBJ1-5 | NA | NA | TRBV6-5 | TGTGCCAGCAGCTCAAGGGAGGGGAATCAGCCCCAGCATTTT | CASSSREGNQPQHF
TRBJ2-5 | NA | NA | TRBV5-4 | TGTGCCAGCAGCTTGGCCTACCAAGGAGGGGAGACCCAGTACTTC | CASSLAYQGGETQYF
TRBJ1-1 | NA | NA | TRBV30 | TGTGCCTGGAGTGTACAATCGGGCGCGGAAGCTTTCTTT | CAWSVQSGAEAFF
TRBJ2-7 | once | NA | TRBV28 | TGTGCCAGCCTCTCCACACGGAGTCCCTACGAGCAGTACTTC | CASLSTRSPYEQYF
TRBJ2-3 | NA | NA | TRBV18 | TGTGCCAGCTCACCACTTGGCGGGGGCACAGATACGCAGTATTTT | CASSPLGGGTDTQYF
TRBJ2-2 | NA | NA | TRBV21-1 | TGTGCCAGCAGCAAAGTGGAGGTTTTTGGGACTAGCGGGAGACCCGGGGAGCTGTTTTTT | CASSKVEVFGTSGRPGELFF
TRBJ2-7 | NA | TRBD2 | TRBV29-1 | TGCAGCGTTGAAGGATATTGGACTAGCGGGAGTTCCTCCTACGAGCAGTACTTC | CSVEGYWTSGSSSYEQYF
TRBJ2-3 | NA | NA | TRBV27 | TGTGCCAGCAGTTTAGTGGGGGACACGCAGTATTTT | CASSLVGDTQYF
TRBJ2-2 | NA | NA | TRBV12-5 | TGTGCTAGTGGGCCACAGAGCACCGGGGAGCTGTTTTTT | CASGPQSTGELFF
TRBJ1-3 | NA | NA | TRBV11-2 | TGTGCCAGCAGCTTAAATATGTGGGCTGGAAACACCATATATTTT | CASSLNMWAGNTIYF
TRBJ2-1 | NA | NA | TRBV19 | TGTGCCAGTAGTATAGTATCGGTCGCCGCCAATGAGCAGTTCTTC | CASSIVSVAANEQFF
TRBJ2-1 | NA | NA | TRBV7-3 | TGTGCCAGCAGCTTGTATGGGGGTCGGGAGCAGTTCTTC | CASSLYGGREQFF
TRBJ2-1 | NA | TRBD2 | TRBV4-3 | TGCGCCAGCAGCCAAGAGCTGGGGACTAGCGGGCACCTTGACTCCTACAATGAGCAGTTCTTC | CASSQELGTSGHLDSYNEQFF
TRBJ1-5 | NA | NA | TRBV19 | TGTGCCAGTAGTGTGCGGAACAATCAGCCCCAGCATTTT | CASSVRNNQPQHF
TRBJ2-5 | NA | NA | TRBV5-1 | TGCGCCAGCAGCCGACAGCCCGGCCAAGAGACCCAGTACTTC | CASSRQPGQETQYF
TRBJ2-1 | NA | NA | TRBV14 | TGTGCCAGCAGCCTTGGGACTGGGTCCTACAATGAGCAGTTCTTC | CASSLGTGSYNEQFF
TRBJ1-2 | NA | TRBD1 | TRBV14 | TGTGCCAGCAGCCCCACTTTAGGGGGCGGCTACACCTTC | CASSPTLGGGYTF
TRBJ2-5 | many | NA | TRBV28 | TGTGCCAGCAGTTTACCAGGGGAAGGGTGGCAGACCCAGTACTTC | CASSLPGEGWQTQYF
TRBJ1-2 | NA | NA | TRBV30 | TGTGCCTGGAGTTACGATATGGGGGACCAACCCCCTCCCTGGTATGGCTACACCTTC | CAWSYDMGDQPPPWYGYTF
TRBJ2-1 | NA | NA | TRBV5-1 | TGCGCCAGCAGCAACCCGGGACGGGACTCCTACAATGAGCAGTTCTTC | CASSNPGRDSYNEQFF
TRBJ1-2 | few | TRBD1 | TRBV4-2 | TGTGCCAGCAGCCCCCCGGGACAGGGGATGGGCTACACCTTC | CASSPPGQGMGYTF
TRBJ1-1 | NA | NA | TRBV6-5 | TGTGCCAGCAGTTACCTCCAGAACACTGAAGCTTTCTTT | CASSYLQNTEAFF
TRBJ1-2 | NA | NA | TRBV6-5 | TGTGCCATCAGTTCGGACAGAAACTATGGCTACACCTTC | CAISSDRNYGYTF
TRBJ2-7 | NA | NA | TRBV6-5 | TGTGCCAGCAGTTACCGGGGCAGCTACGAGCAGTACTTC | CASSYRGSYEQYF
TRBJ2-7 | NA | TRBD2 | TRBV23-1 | TGCGCCAGGACGCTGCGGGAGGGCCCGCCTCTCTTGGACTTC | CARTLREGPPLLDF
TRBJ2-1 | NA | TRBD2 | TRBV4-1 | TGCGCCAGCAGCCAAGATGGCGGGGGACTAGCGGGAGATGAGCAGTTCTTC | CASSQDGGGLAGDEQFF
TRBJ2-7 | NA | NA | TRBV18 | TGTGCCAGCTCACCACTTGGAGGACCCTACGAGCAGTACTTC | CASSPLGGPYEQYF
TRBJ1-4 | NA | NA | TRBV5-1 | TGCGCCAGTAAAGTGAGCCCGAGCTCCGATGAAAAACTGTTTTTT | CASKVSPSSDEKLFF
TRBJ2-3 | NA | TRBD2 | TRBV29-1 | TGCAGCGCGCACTCATCTGCAGCGGGGACAGATACGCAGTATTTT | CSAHSSAAGTDTQYF
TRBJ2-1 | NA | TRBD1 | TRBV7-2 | TGTGCCAGCAGCTTGGAGGGACAGGGGATACGGACGCGGAATGAGCAGTTCTTC | CASSLEGQGIRTRNEQFF
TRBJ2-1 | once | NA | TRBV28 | TGTGCCAGCAGTTCGAGCAACTCCTACAATGAGCAGTTCTTC | CASSSSNSYNEQFF
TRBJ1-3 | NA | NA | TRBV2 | TGTGCCAGCAGTGAAGTTCCACCTCGAGCCTTCGGAAACACCATATATTTT | CASSEVPPRAFGNTIYF
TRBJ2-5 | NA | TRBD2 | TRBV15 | TGTGCCACCAGCAGCAGGACTAGCTGGGAGACCCAGTACTTC | CATSSRTSWETQYF
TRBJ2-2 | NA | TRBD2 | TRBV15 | TGTGCCACCAGTTGGGGAGGGGTGAACACCGGGGAGCTGTTTTTT | CATSWGGVNTGELFF
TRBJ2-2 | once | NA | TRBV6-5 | TGTGCCAGCACCCCCGGGTCCGGGGAGCTGTTTTTT | CASTPGSGELFF
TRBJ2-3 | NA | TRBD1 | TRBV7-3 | TGTGCCAGCAGCTTCCAGGGGGCATCCGATACGCAGTATTTT | CASSFQGASDTQYF